This T cell receptor beta chain comes out of a study of cytomegalovirus exposure and HLA in healthy donors. Overall study: There were 75 million to 95 million unique TCRs (from HLA-typed donors) in an early data release. Study-wide results and limits: Published work reported that the classifier diagnosed cytomegalovirus status with high specificity and sensitivity. Looking again later, the authors saw that most CMV-associated TCR beta chains seemed HLA-restricted.

Primers: 60 Vbeta forward and 13 Jbeta reverse. Sequencing used immunoSEQ multiplex PCR; TCRdb keeps in-frame clones, though not all of them. Of approximately 240,000 clones in the sample, 82% were seen once. The CDR3 runs 15 residues. In germline, CDR1 is SGHDN, CDR2 FVKESK. V was cut by 4 bases and J by 1 base, with 13 bases left in between. For this clone: Its antigen is currently unknown. Other DNA sequences in the same sample also yield this CDR3.

The specimen sequenced was PBMCs. The sequence came from a woman in her forties in good health and CMV-seropositive. This chain connects TRBV14 to TRBJ1-1; the D gene is possibly TRBD1 (5 bases). CDR3: CASSRRDGGNTEAFF. As DNA, the CDR3 is TGTGCCAGCAGCCGGAGGGACGGGGGGAACACTGAAGCTTTCTTT.